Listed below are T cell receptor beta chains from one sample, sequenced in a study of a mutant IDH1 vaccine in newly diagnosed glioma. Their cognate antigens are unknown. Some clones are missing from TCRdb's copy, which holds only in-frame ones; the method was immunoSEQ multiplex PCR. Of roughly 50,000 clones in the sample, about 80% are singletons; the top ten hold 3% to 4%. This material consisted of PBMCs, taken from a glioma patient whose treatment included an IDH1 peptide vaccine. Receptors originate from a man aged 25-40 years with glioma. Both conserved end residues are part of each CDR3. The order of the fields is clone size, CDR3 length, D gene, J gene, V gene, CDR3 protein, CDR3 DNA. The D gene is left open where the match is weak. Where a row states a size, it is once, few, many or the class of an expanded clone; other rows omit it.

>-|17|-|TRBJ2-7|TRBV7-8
CASSLSDLDGKSYEQYF
TGTGCCAGCAGCCTGAGTGACCTCGACGGAAAGTCCTACGAGCAGTACTTC
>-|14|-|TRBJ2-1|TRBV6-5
CASSPFDSYNEQFF
TGTGCCAGCAGTCCATTCGACTCGTACAATGAGCAGTTCTTC
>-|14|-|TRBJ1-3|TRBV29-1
CSVGMEGRGVAIYF
TGCAGCGTTGGTATGGAGGGCCGGGGAGTTGCCATATATTTT
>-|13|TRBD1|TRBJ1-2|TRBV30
CAWSVQGGYGYTF
TGTGCCTGGAGTGTACAGGGGGGCTATGGCTACACCTTC
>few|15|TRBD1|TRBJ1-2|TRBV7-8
CASSSGTGTSYGYTF
TGTGCCAGCAGTTCCGGGACAGGGACCTCCTATGGCTACACCTTC
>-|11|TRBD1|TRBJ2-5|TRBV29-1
CSATGGETQYF
TGCAGCGCTACAGGGGGGGAGACCCAGTACTTC
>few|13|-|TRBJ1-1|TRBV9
CASSVVGTTEAFF
TGTGCCAGCAGCGTAGTAGGGACAACTGAAGCTTTCTTT
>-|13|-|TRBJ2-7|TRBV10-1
CASSEGIRYEQYF
TGCGCCAGCAGTGAAGGGATTCGCTACGAGCAGTACTTC
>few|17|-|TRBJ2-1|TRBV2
CASSESVGTRSYNEQFF
TGTGCCAGCAGTGAAAGTGTGGGGACCCGCTCCTACAATGAGCAGTTCTTC
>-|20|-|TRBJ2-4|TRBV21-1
CASSNLKGEVLAGGKNIQYF
TGTGCCAGCAGCAATTTAAAAGGAGAAGTCCTAGCGGGGGGAAAAAACATTCAGTACTTC
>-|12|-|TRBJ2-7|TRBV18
CASSGRAWEQYF
TGTGCCAGCTCAGGTAGGGCGTGGGAGCAGTACTTC
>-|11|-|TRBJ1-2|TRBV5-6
CASSWLSSYTF
TGTGCCAGCAGCTGGCTGTCGAGCTACACCTTC
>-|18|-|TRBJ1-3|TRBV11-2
CASSIQWGTRVSGNTIYF
TGTGCCAGCAGCATTCAGTGGGGGACAAGAGTCTCTGGAAACACCATATATTTT
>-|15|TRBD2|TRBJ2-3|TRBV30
CAWSALSGGATVQYF
TGTGCCTGGAGTGCACTTAGCGGGGGGGCCACGGTGCAGTATTTT
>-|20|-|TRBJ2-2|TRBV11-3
CASSPRLHTGWPSGTGELFF
TGTGCCAGCAGCCCTCGACTCCATACAGGGTGGCCTTCGGGGACCGGGGAGCTGTTTTTT
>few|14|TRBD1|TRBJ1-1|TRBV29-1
CSVTRQGGNTEAFF
TGCAGCGTTACACGACAGGGTGGGAACACTGAAGCTTTCTTT
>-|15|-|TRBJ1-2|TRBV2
CASSPNGRVRLGYTF
TGTGCCAGCAGTCCGAATGGGAGGGTAAGACTTGGCTACACCTTC
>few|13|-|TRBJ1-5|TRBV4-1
CASSSIGDQPQHF
TGCGCCAGCAGCTCAATCGGGGATCAGCCCCAGCATTTT